This T cell receptor beta chain was retrieved from a study of blood T cell repertoires in COVID-19. The wider study: The United States, Italy and Spain were the sources of the acute and convalescent COVID-19 samples. Nucleic acid was either cDNA or gDNA, and it came from T cells, B-cell-depleted T cells, or PBMCs.

Germline CDR1 reads MNHNS; CDR2 reads SASEGT. V lost 2 bases, J lost 6 bases, and 8 bases lay in between. The CDR3 has 13 residues. Sequencing was performed with immunoSEQ multiplex PCR; in TCRdb, only in-frame clones are kept and a portion is missing. The sample records 250,000 to 300,000 clones, about 88% being singletons. Those enrolled in Seattle joined during active infection and were followed longitudinally afterward. The origin of this receptor is a woman in her twenties or thirties with COVID-19, enrolled during active disease. Sequencing input: peripheral blood. The chain recombines TRBV6-1 with TRBJ2-1, with D perhaps TRBD1 (6 bases). CDR3 nucleotides: TGTGCCAGCAGTGAAACAGGGCCCAATGAGCAGTTCTTC. It yields the protein CASSETGPNEQFF.